A single sample is the source of the 31 T cell receptor beta chains below, sequenced in a study of PD-L1 blockade in urothelial cancer. Using immunoSEQ multiplex PCR, the repertoire was profiled, and TCRdb retains in-frame clones only, with some absent. Altogether fewer than 50,000 clones are present, 75% to 95% being singletons, with the ten largest covering around 7.7%. Sequenced here: PBMCs, sampled around atezolizumab (anti-PD-L1) treatment. These receptors were obtained from a man aged 65-85 years with urothelial cancer.

The chain has TRBV2 and TRBJ2-7; the D is unclear. Germline lookup yields CDR1 SNHLY and CDR2 FYNNEI. V was shortened by 5 bases and J by 2 bases, with 10 bases between the two germline ends. The CDR3 totals 13 residues. The CDR3 DNA reads as TGTGCCAGCAGTAAAACAGAGACCTACGAGCAGTACTTC. Amino acids: CASSKTETYEQYF.

The chain links TRBV12-5 to TRBJ1-4, with D perhaps matching TRBD1 (6 bases). Trimming took 1 base from V and 8 from J, leaving 20 bases between them. CDR1 and CDR2 (germline): LGHNT, FRNRAP. This CDR3 comprises 17 residues. The CDR3 loop is CASGLALLDRFREKLFF. The CDR3 DNA reads TGTGCTAGTGGTTTGGCCCTCCTCGACAGGTTCAGGGAAAAACTGTTTTTT.

The chain joins TRBV7-9 to TRBJ2-3; weak D call: TRBD2 (5 bases). Trimming stripped 3 bases from V and 11 bases from J, with 15 bases between. There are 13 residues in the CDR3. The germline CDR1 and CDR2 sequences are SEHNR and FQNEAQ (reference sequence). The CDR3 spells CASSLGSLEGQYF. CDR3 DNA: TGTGCCAGCAGCTTGGGATCTCTCGAGGGGCAGTATTTT.

The chain is built from TRBV28 and TRBJ1-5; 7 nucleotides match TRBD1. The CDR3 runs to 14 residues. Germline CDR1 is MDHEN and CDR2 is SYDVKM. Unmatched junction bases numbered 6, after V lost 6 bases and J lost 4 bases. In nucleotides, the CDR3 is TGTGCCAGCAGCCTGGGACAGAATAATCAGCCCCAGCATTTT. The encoded protein is CASSLGQNNQPQHF.

The chain uses TRBV7-8 and TRBJ2-7; 11 bases agree with TRBD2. V was clipped by 4 bases and J by 4 bases; unmatched bases: 18. The CDR3 contains 19 residues. CDR1 is SGHVS and CDR2 is FQNEAQ in the germline V gene. The CDR3 DNA reads TGTGCCAGCAGCTCAAGGGGGAAAACTAGCGGGAGACTCGGATACGAGCAGTACTTC. This gives the protein CASSSRGKTSGRLGYEQYF.

This chain uses TRBV4-2 with TRBJ2-7; 14 nucleotides line up with TRBD2. Germline assignment: CDR1 LGHNA and CDR2 YNFKEQ. This CDR3 spans 19 amino acids. V lost 4 bases, J lost 5 bases, and 16 bases stayed unmatched. CDR3 region: CASSPTGTSGRGGTNEQYF. The CDR3 DNA reads TGTGCCAGCAGCCCAACCGGGACTAGCGGGAGAGGGGGTACCAACGAGCAGTACTTC.

The rearrangement joins TRBV6-6 to TRBJ2-7; TRBD1 matches at 7 bases. With V trimmed by 2 bases and J by 3 bases, 4 bases remained unmatched. This CDR3 comprises 14 residues. The germline V gene has CDR1 MNHNY and CDR2 SVGAGI (reference sequence). The CDR3 bases are TGTGCCAGCAGTTACGACAGGGTGAACTACGAGCAGTACTTC. Translation: CASSYDRVNYEQYF.

In this sample, this clone turned up once. The J gene is TRBJ2-3, the V gene TRBV18; 9 bases are a match to TRBD2. J gave up 0 bases and V 3 bases, and 1 base lay outside the gene matches. CDR1 KGHSH and CDR2 LQKENI come from the germline V gene. This CDR3 has 15 residues. The CDR3 reads CASSPSGGSTDTQYF. CDR3 bases: TGTGCCAGCTCACCTAGCGGGGGTAGCACAGATACGCAGTATTTT.

V usage is TRBV9 and J usage is TRBJ2-4, with a possible D match to TRBD2 (6 bases). Germline V gene lookup returns CDR1 SGDLS and CDR2 YYNGEE. This CDR3 is 14 amino acids long. V lost 0 bases to trimming and J lost 6 bases, with 10 bases between them. The CDR3 protein is CASSVGSGGNIQYF. The CDR3 DNA is TGTGCCAGCAGCGTAGGTTCCGGGGGAAACATTCAGTACTTC. The full variable domain, in which reference TRBV9 and TRBJ2-4 provide the parts outside the CDR3, is DSGVTQTPKHLITATGQRVTLRCSPRSGDLSVYWYQQSLDQGLQFLIQYYNGEERAKGNILERFSAQQFPDLHSELNLSSLELGDSALYFCASSVGSGGNIQYFGAGTRLSVL.

This clone has just one count. The V gene is TRBV11-2, the J gene TRBJ2-3, with a tentative D call TRBD2 (6 bases). The CDR3 is 15 residues long. Trimming stripped 9 bases from V and 0 bases from J, with 16 bases between. CDR1 and CDR2 (germline): SGHAT, FQNNGV. CDR3 protein: CASRPGGMSTDTQYF. The CDR3 bases are TGTGCCAGTCGACCGGGCGGGATGAGCACAGATACGCAGTATTTT.

The J gene is TRBJ2-7, the V gene TRBV28; D remains ambiguous. Germline values: CDR1 MDHEN, CDR2 SYDVKM. V lost 5 bases and J lost 5, with 7 bases in between. The length of the CDR3 is 11 residues. CDR3 bases: TGTGCCAGCAGTCCACTCAACGAGCAGTACTTC. This codes for CASSPLNEQYF.

This sequence joins TRBV19 and TRBJ2-3, with D possibly matching TRBD2 (6 bases). CDR3 length equals 16 residues. Per germline, CDR1 LNHDA and CDR2 SQIVND (reference sequence). V was clipped by 6 bases and J by 4 bases, with 20 bases between them. CDR3 residues: CASRVAGTYAADTQYF. The CDR3 DNA reads TGTGCCAGTAGGGTCGCTGGGACTTATGCGGCAGATACGCAGTATTTT.

The rearrangement uses TRBV28 and TRBJ1-3; D remains unclear. The CDR3 extends over 15 amino acids. CDR1 and CDR2 from the germline V gene are MDHEN and SYDVKM. V was clipped by 1 base and J by 0 bases, with 7 bases between them. The CDR3, as DNA: TGTGCCAGCAGTTTATTGTCAATCTCTGGAAACACCATATATTTT. This gives the protein CASSLLSISGNTIYF. The full variable domain, in which reference TRBV28 and TRBJ1-3 provide the parts outside the CDR3, is DVKVTQSSRYLVKRTGEKVFLECVQDMDHENMFWYRQDPGLGLRLIYFSYDVKMKEKGDIPEGYSVSREKKERFSLILESASTNQTSMYLCASSLLSISGNTIYFGEGSWLTVV.

This clone is a singleton in its sample. The gene calls are TRBV18 and TRBJ2-1; D uncertain. The V and J ends lost 2 bases and 6 bases respectively, with 8 bases between them. Germline V lookup: CDR1 KGHSH, CDR2 LQKENI. CDR3 length: 13 residues. As DNA, the CDR3 is TGTGCCAGCTCACCAGTAGTATCCAATGAGCAGTTCTTC. The encoded protein is CASSPVVSNEQFF. Filled out from reference TRBV18 and TRBJ2-1, the complete variable domain reads NAGVMQNPRHLVRRRGQEARLRCSPMKGHSHVYWYRQLPEEGLKFMVYLQKENIIDESGMPKERFSAEFPKEGPSILRIQQVVRGDSAAYFCASSPVVSNEQFFGPGTRLTVL.

The J gene is TRBJ2-7, the V gene TRBV7-6, with a weak D call TRBD1 (6 bases). Deletions cut 2 bases from V and 2 bases from J, with 10 bases between. Germline assignment: CDR1 SGHVS and CDR2 FNYEAQ. This CDR3 region has 14 residues. In DNA form, the CDR3 reads TGTGCCAGCAGCTTAACGAGGGACACCTACGAGCAGTACTTC. Its translation: CASSLTRDTYEQYF.

This sequence joins TRBV7-3 and TRBJ2-2; D unresolved. CDR3 length: 12 amino acids. Germline V CDR1 and CDR2: SGHTA, FQGTGA. V shed 5 bases and J shed 3 bases, with 4 bases lying between them. CDR3 in amino acids: CASSRDTGELFF. As DNA, the CDR3 is TGTGCCAGCAGCCGGGACACCGGGGAGCTGTTTTTT.

CDR3 sequence (DNA): TGTGCCAGCAGCTTGAGGGCGGGAGGGCCGCTCGAGCAGTACTTC. Translating gives CASSLRAGGPLEQYF. J is TRBJ2-7 and V is TRBV7-8, with 9 bases lining up with TRBD2. The germline V gene encodes CDR1 SGHVS and CDR2 FQNEAQ. V was clipped by 3 bases and J by 6 bases; unmatched bases: 9. The CDR3 spans 15 residues.

This sequence joins TRBV5-5 and TRBJ2-7; TRBD1 matches 8 bases. This CDR3 comprises 14 residues. Germline V gene sequence: CDR1 SGHKS, CDR2 YYEKEE (reference sequence). V shed 0 bases and J 7 bases; nucleotides not matched to a gene: 6. As DNA, the CDR3 is TGTGCCAGCAGCTTGGAGGGACAGGTTTTAGAGCAGTACTTC. Amino acid sequence: CASSLEGQVLEQYF.

The J gene is TRBJ1-1, the V gene TRBV10-3, with D tentatively TRBD1 (6 bases). CDR1 is ENHRY, CDR2 SYGVKD, per germline. This CDR3 has 15 residues. The V end lost 0 bases, the J end lost 4 bases, and 12 bases lay between the germline ends. The CDR3 nucleotides read TGTGCCATCAGTGAGTCCGGGGGCGGGGGCACTGAAGCTTTCTTT. It translates to CAISESGGGGTEAFF.

The gene calls are TRBV10-3 and TRBJ2-3, with TRBD2 matching over 9 bases. The germline V gene encodes CDR1 ENHRY and CDR2 SYGVKD. The CDR3 has 16 residues. J lost 1 base, V lost 0 bases, and 2 bases had no gene match. CDR3 DNA sequence: TGTGCCATCAGTGAGTCGGCGGGAGGGCGCACAGATACGCAGTATTTT. Protein sequence: CAISESAGGRTDTQYF.

In DNA form, the CDR3 reads TGTGCCAGGCCGGGACAAGGGCATTATAGCAATCAGCCCCAGCATTTT. Residues: CARPGQGHYSNQPQHF. The chain carries TRBV27 and TRBJ1-5, with D possibly matching TRBD1 (6 bases). CDR3 length equals 16 residues. Germline V CDR1 and CDR2: MNHEY, SMNVEV (reference sequence). With 9 bases removed from V and 0 bases from J, the gap between germline ends came to 18 bases.

The chain carries TRBV15 and TRBJ2-1; the D gene is possibly TRBD2 (5 bases). V was clipped by 2 bases and J by 2 bases, with 13 bases between them. This CDR3 has 16 amino acids. Germline V lookup: CDR1 LNHNV, CDR2 YYDKDF (reference sequence). The CDR3 region is CATSRILGRAYNEQFF. The CDR3 DNA reads as TGTGCCACCAGCAGAATTTTAGGGAGAGCCTACAATGAGCAGTTCTTC.

The chain combines TRBV18 with TRBJ2-5; 9 nucleotides agree with TRBD1. Germline CDR1 is KGHSH and CDR2 is LQKENI. V was clipped by 4 bases and J by 2 bases; unmatched bases: 2. CDR3 length: 14 residues. Here the CDR3 DNA reads TGTGCCAGCTCACTGACAGGGGGGCAAGAGACCCAGTACTTC. Its translation is CASSLTGGQETQYF.

CDR3 DNA: TGCGCCAGCAGCCAGGACCCGGGACAGGGTTTATATGGCTACACCTTC. Protein: CASSQDPGQGLYGYTF. The chain couples TRBV4-1 to TRBJ1-2, with 9 nucleotides matching TRBD1. CDR1 and CDR2 (germline): MGHRA, YSYEKL. The length of the CDR3 is 16 residues. Germline trimming cut 3 bases from V and 5 bases from J; bases unmatched to any gene: 10.

The V and J genes are TRBV2 and TRBJ1-2; TRBD1 agrees at 10 bases. The germline V gene encodes CDR1 SNHLY and CDR2 FYNNEI. This CDR3 spans 15 amino acids. The ends lost 6 bases at V and 6 bases at J; junction bases unmatched: 10. The CDR3 nucleotides are TGTGCCAGCAGCTTCGACAGGGGGCAAAGGGATGGCTACACCTTC. Encoded protein: CASSFDRGQRDGYTF. Full variable domain (outside the CDR3, taken from reference TRBV2 and TRBJ1-2): EPEVTQTPSHQVTQMGQEVILRCVPISNHLYFYWYRQILGQKVEFLVSFYNNEISEKSEIFDDQFSVERPDGSNFTLKIRSTKLEDSAMYFCASSFDRGQRDGYTFGSGTRLTVV.

The chain links TRBV2 to TRBJ2-7; 7 bases agree with TRBD2. Germline trimming cut 3 bases from V and 4 bases from J; bases unmatched to any gene: 12. Germline V gene lookup returns CDR1 SNHLY and CDR2 FYNNEI. The CDR3 covers 16 residues. CDR3 coding DNA: TGTGCCAGCAGTGAGATCCCCCAGGGAGGGAAGTACGAGCAGTACTTC. Its translation: CASSEIPQGGKYEQYF.

The V and J genes are TRBV28 and TRBJ1-2, with D unclear. V was clipped by 5 bases and J by 5 bases, with 12 bases between them. The CDR3 has 13 amino acids. Looked up from germline, CDR1 is MDHEN and CDR2 is SYDVKM. CDR3 bases: TGTGCCAGCAGTCCACCGGGTCTGTATGGCTACACCTTC. It yields the protein CASSPPGLYGYTF.

The genes are TRBV9 and TRBJ2-7; D is perhaps TRBD1 (6 bases). Germline lookup yields CDR1 SGDLS and CDR2 YYNGEE. The V end lost 0 bases, the J end lost 4 bases, and 14 bases lay between the germline ends. The CDR3 spans 15 residues. The CDR3 DNA reads TGTGCCAGCAGCGTAGAGTGGGACACCGGTTACGAGCAGTACTTC. Amino acid sequence: CASSVEWDTGYEQYF.

V usage is TRBV27 and J usage is TRBJ2-1, with TRBD2 as a possible D gene (6 bases). Germline-derived CDR1 and CDR2 are MNHEY and SMNVEV (reference sequence). This CDR3 comprises 15 residues. V was cut by 1 base and J by 3 bases, with 10 bases left in between. The CDR3 region is CASSLWGERYNEQFF. The DNA of the CDR3 is TGTGCCAGCAGTTTATGGGGGGAGCGCTACAATGAGCAGTTCTTC.

The chain is built from TRBV5-4 and TRBJ2-7; tentatively, D is TRBD1 (5 bases). The CDR3 runs 13 residues. Trimming took 1 base from V and 3 from J, leaving 8 bases between them. CDR1 is SGHNT, CDR2 YYREEE, per germline (reference sequence). CDR3 in DNA: TGTGCCAGCAGCTTGCAGGGTAACTACGAGCAGTACTTC. It codes for CASSLQGNYEQYF. Looking up the rest from reference TRBV5-4 and TRBJ2-7 gives the full variable domain: ETGVTQSPTHLIKTRGQQVTLRCSSQSGHNTVSWYQQALGQGPQFIFQYYREEENGRGNFPPRFSGLQFPNYSSELNVNALELDDSALYLCASSLQGNYEQYFGPGTRLTVT.

The chain couples TRBV6-1 to TRBJ2-1; D may be TRBD1 (6 bases). The V end lost 2 bases, the J end lost 11 bases, and 16 bases lay between the germline ends. The CDR3 has 14 amino acids. CDR1 and CDR2 from the germline V gene are MNHNS and SASEGT. Here the CDR3 reads CASSEPSEGVQQFF. The CDR3 DNA reads as TGTGCCAGCAGTGAACCCAGTGAGGGGGTACAGCAGTTCTTC.